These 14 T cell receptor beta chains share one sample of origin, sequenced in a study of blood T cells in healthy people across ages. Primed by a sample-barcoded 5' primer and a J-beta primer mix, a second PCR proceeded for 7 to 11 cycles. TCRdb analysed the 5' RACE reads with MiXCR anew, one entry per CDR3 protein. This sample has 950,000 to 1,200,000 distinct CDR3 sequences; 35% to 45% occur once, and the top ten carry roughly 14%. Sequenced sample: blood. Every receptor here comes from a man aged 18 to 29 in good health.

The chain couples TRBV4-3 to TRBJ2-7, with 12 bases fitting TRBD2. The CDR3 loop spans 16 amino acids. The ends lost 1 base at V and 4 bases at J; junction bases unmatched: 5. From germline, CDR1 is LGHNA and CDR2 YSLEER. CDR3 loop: CASSQARLAGAYEQYF. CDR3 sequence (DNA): TGCGCCAGCAGCCAAGCACGACTAGCGGGGGCGTACGAGCAGTACTTC.

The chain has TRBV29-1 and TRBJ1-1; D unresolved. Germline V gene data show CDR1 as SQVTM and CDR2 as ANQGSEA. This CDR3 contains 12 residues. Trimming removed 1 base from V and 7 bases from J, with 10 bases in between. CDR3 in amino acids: CSVEVRASEAFF. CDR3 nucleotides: TGCAGCGTTGAAGTTAGGGCGAGTGAAGCTTTCTTT.

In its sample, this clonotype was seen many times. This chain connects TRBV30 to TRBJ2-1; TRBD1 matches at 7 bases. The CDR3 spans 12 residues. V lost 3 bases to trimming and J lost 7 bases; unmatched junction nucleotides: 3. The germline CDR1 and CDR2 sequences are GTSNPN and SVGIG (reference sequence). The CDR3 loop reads CAWSQTGNEQFF. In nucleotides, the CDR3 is TGTGCCTGGAGCCAGACAGGGAATGAGCAGTTCTTC.

The CDR3 loop reads CSVEDRTESYEQYF. CDR3 sequence (DNA): TGCAGCGTTGAAGATCGGACCGAGTCCTACGAGCAGTACTTC. The J gene is TRBJ2-7, the V gene TRBV29-1; D is undetermined. This CDR3 has 14 amino acids. Trimming took off 0 bases at V and 1 base at J, with 10 bases between the two ends. From germline, CDR1 is SQVTM and CDR2 ANQGSEA.

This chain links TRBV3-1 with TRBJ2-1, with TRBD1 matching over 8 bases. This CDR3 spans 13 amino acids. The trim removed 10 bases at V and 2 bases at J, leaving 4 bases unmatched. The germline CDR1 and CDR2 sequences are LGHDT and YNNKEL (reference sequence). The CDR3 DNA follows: TGTGCCACCCGGGACAGGACCTACAATGAGCAGTTCTTC. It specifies CATRDRTYNEQFF.

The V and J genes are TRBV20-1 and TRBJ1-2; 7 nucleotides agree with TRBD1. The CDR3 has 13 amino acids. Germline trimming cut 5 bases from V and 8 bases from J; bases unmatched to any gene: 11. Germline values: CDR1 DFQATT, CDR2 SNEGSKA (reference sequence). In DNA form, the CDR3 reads TGCAGTGCTCAAACCACAGGGGCTGACGGCTACACCTTC. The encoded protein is CSAQTTGADGYTF.

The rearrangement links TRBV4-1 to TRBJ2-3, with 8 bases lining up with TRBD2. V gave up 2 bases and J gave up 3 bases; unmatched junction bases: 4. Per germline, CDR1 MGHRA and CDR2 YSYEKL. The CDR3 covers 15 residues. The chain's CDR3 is CASSQQRGRTDTQYF. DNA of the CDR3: TGCGCCAGCAGCCAACAGCGGGGGAGAACAGATACGCAGTATTTT.

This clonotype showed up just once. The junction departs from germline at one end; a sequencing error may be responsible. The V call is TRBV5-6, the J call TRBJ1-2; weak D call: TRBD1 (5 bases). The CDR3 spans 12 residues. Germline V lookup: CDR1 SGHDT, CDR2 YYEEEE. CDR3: CSSSKGLYGYTF. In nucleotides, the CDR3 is TGTTCCAGCAGCAAGGGACTCTATGGCTACACCTTC.

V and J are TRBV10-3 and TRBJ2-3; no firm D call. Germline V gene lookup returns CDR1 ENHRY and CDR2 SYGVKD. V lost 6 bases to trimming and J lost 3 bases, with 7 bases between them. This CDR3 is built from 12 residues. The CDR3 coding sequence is TGTGCCATCAGGCCGGAGACAGATACGCAGTATTTT. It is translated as CAIRPETDTQYF.

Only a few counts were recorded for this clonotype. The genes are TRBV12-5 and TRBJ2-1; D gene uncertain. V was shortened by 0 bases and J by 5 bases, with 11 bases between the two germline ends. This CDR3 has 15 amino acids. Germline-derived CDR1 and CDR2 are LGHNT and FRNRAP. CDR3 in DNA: TGTGCTAGTGGTTTGGTACCCTCGGTGGACAATGAGCAGTTCTTC. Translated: CASGLVPSVDNEQFF.

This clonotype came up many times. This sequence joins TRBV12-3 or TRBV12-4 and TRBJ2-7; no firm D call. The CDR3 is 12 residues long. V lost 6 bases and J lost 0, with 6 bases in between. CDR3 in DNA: TGTGCCAGCAGCCCCGACTCCTACGAGCAGTACTTC. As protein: CASSPDSYEQYF.

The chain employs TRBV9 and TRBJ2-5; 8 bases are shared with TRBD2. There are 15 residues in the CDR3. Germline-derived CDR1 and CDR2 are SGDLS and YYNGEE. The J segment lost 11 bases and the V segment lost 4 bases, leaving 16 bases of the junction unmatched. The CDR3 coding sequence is TGTGCCAGCAGCCTCCGGACCCGCGGGAGGAATGAGCAGTACTTC. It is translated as CASSLRTRGRNEQYF. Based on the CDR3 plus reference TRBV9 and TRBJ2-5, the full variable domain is DSGVTQTPKHLITATGQRVTLRCSPRSGDLSVYWYQQSLDQGLQFLIQYYNGEERAKGNILERFSAQQFPDLHSELNLSSLELGDSALYFCASSLRTRGRNEQYFGPGTRLLVL.

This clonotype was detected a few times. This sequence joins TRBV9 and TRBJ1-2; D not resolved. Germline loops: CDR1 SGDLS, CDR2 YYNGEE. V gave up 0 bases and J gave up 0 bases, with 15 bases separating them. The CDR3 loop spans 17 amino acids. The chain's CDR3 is CASSVAPGTVANYGYTF. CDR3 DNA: TGTGCCAGCAGCGTAGCTCCCGGTACGGTGGCTAACTATGGCTACACCTTC.

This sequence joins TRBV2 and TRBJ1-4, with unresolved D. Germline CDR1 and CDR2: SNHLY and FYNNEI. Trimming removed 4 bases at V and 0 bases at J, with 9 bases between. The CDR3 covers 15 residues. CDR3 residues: CASSAEHPTNEKLFF. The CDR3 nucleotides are TGTGCCAGCAGTGCCGAGCATCCAACTAATGAAAAACTGTTTTTT.